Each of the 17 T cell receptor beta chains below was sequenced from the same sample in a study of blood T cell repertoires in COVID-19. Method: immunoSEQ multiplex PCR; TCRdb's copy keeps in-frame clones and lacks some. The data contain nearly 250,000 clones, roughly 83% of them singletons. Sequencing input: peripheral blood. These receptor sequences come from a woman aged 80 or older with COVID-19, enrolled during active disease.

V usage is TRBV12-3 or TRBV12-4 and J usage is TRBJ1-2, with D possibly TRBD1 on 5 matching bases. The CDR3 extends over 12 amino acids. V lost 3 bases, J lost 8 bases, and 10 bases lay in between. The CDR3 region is CASSFGARGYTF. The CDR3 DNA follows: TGTGCCAGCAGTTTTGGGGCTCGCGGCTACACCTTC.

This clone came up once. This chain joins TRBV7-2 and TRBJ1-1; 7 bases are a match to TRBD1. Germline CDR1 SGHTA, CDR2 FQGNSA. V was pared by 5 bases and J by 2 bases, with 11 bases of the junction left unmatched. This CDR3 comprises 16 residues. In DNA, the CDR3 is TGTGCCAGCAGCCCGAAGACAGGGAACCTCAACACTGAAGCTTTCTTT. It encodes CASSPKTGNLNTEAFF.

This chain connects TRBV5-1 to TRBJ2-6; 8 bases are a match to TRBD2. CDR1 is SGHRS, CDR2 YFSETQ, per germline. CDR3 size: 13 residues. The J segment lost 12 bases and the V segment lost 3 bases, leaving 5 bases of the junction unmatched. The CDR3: CASSSLGLAVLTF. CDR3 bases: TGCGCCAGCAGCTCGCTTGGACTAGCCGTCCTGACTTTC.

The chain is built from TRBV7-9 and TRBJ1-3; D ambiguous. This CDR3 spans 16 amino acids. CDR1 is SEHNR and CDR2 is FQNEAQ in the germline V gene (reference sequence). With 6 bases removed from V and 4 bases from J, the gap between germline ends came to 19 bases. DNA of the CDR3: TGTGCCAGCAGGCAAAACGCTGCGGCGGGGGGAAACACCATATATTTT. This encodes CASRQNAAAGGNTIYF.

For the CDR3, the DNA is TGCGCCAGCAGCTTGATAGGGACAGGGAGCACAGATACGCAGTATTTT. It yields the protein CASSLIGTGSTDTQYF. The J gene is TRBJ2-3, the V gene TRBV5-1, with 9 bases fitting TRBD1. The V and J ends lost 1 base and 0 bases, in that order; junction bases with no gene match: 3. This CDR3 is 16 amino acids long. Germline lookup yields CDR1 SGHRS and CDR2 YFSETQ.

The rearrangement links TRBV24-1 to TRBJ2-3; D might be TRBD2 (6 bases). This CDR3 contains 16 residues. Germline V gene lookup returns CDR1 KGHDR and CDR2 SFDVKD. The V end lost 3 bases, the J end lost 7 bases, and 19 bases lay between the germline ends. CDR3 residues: CATSDIAVLGGNTQYF. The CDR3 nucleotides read TGTGCCACCAGTGATATAGCGGTCCTCGGAGGAAATACGCAGTATTTT.

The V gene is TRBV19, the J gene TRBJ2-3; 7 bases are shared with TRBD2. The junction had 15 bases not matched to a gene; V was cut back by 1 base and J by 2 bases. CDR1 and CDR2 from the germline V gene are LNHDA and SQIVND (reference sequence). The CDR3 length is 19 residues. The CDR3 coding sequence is TGTGCCAGTAGTATAGTAGGTTTGGGGACTACGCCGAACACAGATACGCAGTATTTT. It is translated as CASSIVGLGTTPNTDTQYF. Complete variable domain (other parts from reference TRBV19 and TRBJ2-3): DGGITQSPKYLFRKEGQNVTLSCEQNLNHDAMYWYRQDPGQGLRLIYYSQIVNDFQKGDIAEGYSVSREKKESFPLTVTSAQKNPTAFYLCASSIVGLGTTPNTDTQYFGPGTRLTVL.

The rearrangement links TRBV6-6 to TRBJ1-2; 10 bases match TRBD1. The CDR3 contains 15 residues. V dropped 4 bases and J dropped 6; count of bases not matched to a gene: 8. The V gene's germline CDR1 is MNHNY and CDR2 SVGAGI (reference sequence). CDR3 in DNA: TGTGCCAGCAGTTCTTGGACAGGGGGTAATGATGGCTACACCTTC. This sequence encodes CASSSWTGGNDGYTF.

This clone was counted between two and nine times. The CDR3 region has the DNA TGTGCCAGTAGTAGCCGACAGGGGACAGATACGCAGTATTTT. Translated: CASSSRQGTDTQYF. The V call is TRBV19, the J call TRBJ2-3; 8 positions match TRBD1. V shed 4 bases, J shed 3 bases, and the junction held 3 bases outside the gene matches. Per the germline V gene, CDR1 is LNHDA and CDR2 is SQIVND (reference sequence). The CDR3 is 14 residues long.

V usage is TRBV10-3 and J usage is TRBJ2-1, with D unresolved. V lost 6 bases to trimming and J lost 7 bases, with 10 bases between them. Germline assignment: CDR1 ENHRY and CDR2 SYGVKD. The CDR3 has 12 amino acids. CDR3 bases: TGTGCCATCAGCTGGCTAGAGAATGAGCAGTTCTTC. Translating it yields CAISWLENEQFF.

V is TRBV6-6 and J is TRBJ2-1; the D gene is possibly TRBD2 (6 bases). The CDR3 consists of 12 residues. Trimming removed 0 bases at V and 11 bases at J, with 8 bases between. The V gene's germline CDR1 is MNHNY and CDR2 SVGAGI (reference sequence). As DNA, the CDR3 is TGTGCCAGCAGTTACTCGGCGGGACAGCAGTTCTTC. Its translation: CASSYSAGQQFF.

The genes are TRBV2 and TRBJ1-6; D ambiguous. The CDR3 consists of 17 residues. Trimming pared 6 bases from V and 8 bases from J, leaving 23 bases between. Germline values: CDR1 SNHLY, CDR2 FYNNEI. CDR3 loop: CASRRWANSGGHSPLHF. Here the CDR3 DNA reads TGTGCCAGCAGGAGATGGGCCAATTCCGGAGGGCATTCACCCCTCCACTTT. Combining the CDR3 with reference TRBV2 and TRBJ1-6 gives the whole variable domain EPEVTQTPSHQVTQMGQEVILRCVPISNHLYFYWYRQILGQKVEFLVSFYNNEISEKSEIFDDQFSVERPDGSNFTLKIRSTKLEDSAMYFCASRRWANSGGHSPLHFGNGTRLTVT.

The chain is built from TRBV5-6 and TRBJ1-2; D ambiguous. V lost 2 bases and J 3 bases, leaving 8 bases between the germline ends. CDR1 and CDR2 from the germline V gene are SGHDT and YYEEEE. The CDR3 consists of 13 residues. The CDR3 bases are TGTGCCAGCAGCTTAGGCGGAGACTATGGCTACACCTTC. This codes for CASSLGGDYGYTF.

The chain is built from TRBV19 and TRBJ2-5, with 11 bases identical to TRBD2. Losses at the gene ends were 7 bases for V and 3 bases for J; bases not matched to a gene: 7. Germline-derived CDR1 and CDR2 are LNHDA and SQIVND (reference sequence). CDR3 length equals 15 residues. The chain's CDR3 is CASKGVSGGEETQYF. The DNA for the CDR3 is TGTGCCAGTAAGGGTGTTAGCGGGGGGGAAGAGACCCAGTACTTC.

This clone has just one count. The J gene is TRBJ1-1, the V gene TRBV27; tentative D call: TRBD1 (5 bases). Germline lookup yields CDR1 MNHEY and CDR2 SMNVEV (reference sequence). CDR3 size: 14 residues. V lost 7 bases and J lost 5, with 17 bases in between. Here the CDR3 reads CASTPWGVGTEAFF. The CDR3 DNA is TGTGCCAGCACCCCTTGGGGGGTCGGGACTGAAGCTTTCTTT.

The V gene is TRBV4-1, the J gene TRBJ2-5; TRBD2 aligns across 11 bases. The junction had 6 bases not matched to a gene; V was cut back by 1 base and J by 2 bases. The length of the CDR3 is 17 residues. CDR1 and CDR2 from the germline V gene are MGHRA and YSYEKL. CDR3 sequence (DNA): TGCGCCAGCAGCCAAGTGGCTAGCGGGGGGCCTCAAGAGACCCAGTACTTC. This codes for CASSQVASGGPQETQYF.

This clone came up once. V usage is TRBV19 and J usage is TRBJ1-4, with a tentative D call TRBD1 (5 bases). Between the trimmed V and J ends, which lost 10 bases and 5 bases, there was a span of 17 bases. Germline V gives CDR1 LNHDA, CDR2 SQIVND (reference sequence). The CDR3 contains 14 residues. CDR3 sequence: CATSSGEGNEKLFF. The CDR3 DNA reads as TGTGCCACCTCGAGCGGGGAGGGGAATGAAAAACTGTTTTTT.